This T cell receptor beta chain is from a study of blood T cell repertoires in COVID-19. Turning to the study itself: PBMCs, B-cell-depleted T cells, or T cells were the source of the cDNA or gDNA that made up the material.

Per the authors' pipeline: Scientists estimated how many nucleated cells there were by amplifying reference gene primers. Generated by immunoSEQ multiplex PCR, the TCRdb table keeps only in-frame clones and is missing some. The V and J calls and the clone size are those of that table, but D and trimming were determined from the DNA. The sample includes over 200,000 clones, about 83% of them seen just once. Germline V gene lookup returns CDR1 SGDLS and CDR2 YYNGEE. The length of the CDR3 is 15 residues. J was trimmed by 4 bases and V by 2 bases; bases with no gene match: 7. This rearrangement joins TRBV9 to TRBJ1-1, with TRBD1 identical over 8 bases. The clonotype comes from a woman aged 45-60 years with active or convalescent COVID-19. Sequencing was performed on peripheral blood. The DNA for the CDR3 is TGTGCCAGCAGCGTCAGCAACAGGGGGAGCACTGAAGCTTTCTTT. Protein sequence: CASSVSNRGSTEAFF.